The following is a T cell receptor beta chain sequence with its context. This specimen belongs to a study of blood T cell repertoires in COVID-19. About the study: The samples span acute and convalescent COVID-19 from the United States, Italy and Spain. The cDNA or gDNA used as material had been derived from T cells, B-cell-depleted T cells, or PBMCs.

Trimming pared 3 bases from V and 5 bases from J, leaving 13 bases between. This CDR3 region has 14 residues. In germline, CDR1 is SNHLY, CDR2 FYNNEI. In the original processing: It was from reference gene primer amplification that nucleated cell counts were estimated. This table comes from immunoSEQ multiplex PCR, and its TCRdb copy is limited to in-frame clones, with some not included. That table is the source of V, J and clone size, and D and trimming were worked out from the DNA. This sample carries some 41,000 clones, approximately 82% of them seen once, and the ten largest clones take roughly 4.6%.

The sample comprised peripheral blood. This sequence was found in a woman in her 70s with acute or convalescent COVID-19. This sequence joins TRBV2 and TRBJ2-5; D is possibly TRBD1 (6 bases). CDR3 in amino acids: CASSDDRRWETQYF. In nucleotides, the CDR3 is TGTGCCAGCAGTGACGACAGGCGGTGGGAGACCCAGTACTTC.